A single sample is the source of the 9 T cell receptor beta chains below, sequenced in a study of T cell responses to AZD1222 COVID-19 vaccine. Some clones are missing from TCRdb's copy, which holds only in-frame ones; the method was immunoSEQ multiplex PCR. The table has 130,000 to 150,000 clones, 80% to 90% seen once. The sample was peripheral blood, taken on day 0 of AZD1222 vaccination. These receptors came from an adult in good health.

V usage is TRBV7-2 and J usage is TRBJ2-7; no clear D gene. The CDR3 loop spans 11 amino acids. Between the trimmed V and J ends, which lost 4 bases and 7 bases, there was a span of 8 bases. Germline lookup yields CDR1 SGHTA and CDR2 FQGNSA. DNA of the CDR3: TGTGCCAGCAGCTACACCGTTGAGCAGTACTTC. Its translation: CASSYTVEQYF.

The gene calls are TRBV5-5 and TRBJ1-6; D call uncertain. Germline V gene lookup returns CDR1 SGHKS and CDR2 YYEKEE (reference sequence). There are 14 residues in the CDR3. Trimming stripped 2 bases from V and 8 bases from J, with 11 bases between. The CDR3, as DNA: TGTGCCAGCAGCTTATGGGGAGATGATTCACCCCTCCACTTT. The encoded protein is CASSLWGDDSPLHF.

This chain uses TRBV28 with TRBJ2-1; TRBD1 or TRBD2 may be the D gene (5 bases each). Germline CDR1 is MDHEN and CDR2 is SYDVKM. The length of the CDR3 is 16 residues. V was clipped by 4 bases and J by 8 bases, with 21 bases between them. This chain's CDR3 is CASSSLGEWVADEQFF. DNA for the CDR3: TGTGCCAGCAGTTCTCTGGGGGAATGGGTGGCCGATGAGCAGTTCTTC.

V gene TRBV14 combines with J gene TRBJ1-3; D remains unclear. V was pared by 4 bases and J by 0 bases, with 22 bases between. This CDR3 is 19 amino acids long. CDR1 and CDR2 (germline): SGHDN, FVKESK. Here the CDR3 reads CASSPLAGQISLSGNTIYF. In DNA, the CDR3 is TGTGCCAGCAGCCCCTTAGCCGGGCAGATCTCGCTCTCTGGAAACACCATATATTTT.

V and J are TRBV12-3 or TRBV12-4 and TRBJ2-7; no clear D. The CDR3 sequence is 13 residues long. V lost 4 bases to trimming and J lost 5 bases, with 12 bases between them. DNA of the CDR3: TGTGCCAGCAGTTCCCGATATTACCACGAGCAGTACTTC. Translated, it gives CASSSRYYHEQYF.

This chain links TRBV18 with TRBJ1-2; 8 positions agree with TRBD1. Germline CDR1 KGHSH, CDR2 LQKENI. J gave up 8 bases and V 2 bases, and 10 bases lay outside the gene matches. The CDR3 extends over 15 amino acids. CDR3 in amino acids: CASSPSAQGGDGYTF. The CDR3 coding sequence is TGTGCCAGCTCACCATCCGCACAGGGGGGAGACGGCTACACCTTC.

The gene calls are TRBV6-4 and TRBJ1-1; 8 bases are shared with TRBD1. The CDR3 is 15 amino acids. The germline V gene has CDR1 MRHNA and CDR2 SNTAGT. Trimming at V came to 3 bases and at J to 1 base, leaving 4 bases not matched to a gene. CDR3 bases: TGTGCCAGCAGTGAAGACGACAGGGGGAACACTGAAGCTTTCTTT. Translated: CASSEDDRGNTEAFF.

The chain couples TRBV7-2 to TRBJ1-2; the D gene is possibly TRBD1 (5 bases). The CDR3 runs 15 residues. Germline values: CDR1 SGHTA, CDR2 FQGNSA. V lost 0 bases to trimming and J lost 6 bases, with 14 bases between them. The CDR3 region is CASSLAHQGLDGYTF. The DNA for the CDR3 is TGTGCCAGCAGCTTAGCGCACCAGGGTCTTGATGGCTACACCTTC.

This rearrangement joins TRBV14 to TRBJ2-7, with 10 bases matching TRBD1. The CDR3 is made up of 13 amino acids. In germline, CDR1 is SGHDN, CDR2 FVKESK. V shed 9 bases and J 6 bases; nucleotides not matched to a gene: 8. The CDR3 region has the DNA TGTGCCAGTAACCGGGACAGGGGTATCGAGCAGTACTTC. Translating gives CASNRDRGIEQYF.